This TCR beta chain was retrieved from a study of T cell responses to AZD1222 COVID-19 vaccine. Study results and caveats: White British ancestry dominated among donors, who included more females, and clonal diversity was possibly underestimated. None of the repertoires were sampled until the peak T cell response had passed.

CDR3 length: 14 amino acids. Trimming cost V 0 bases and J 4 bases, with 10 bases left between them. Per germline, CDR1 SGDLS and CDR2 YYNGEE. As regards this clone: Its antigen is unknown.

TCRdb's table, derived via immunoSEQ multiplex PCR, lists solely in-frame clones and lacks some. The table lists 130,000 to 150,000 clones, 88% of them singletons. The chain carries TRBV9 and TRBJ2-5, with D tentatively TRBD2 (7 bases). This receptor was obtained from an adult in good health. The sequences come from peripheral blood, collected on day 0 of AZD1222 vaccination. CDR3 DNA: TGTGCCAGCAGCGTAGTTGGGGGGGCAGAGACCCAGTACTTC. It is translated as CASSVVGGAETQYF.